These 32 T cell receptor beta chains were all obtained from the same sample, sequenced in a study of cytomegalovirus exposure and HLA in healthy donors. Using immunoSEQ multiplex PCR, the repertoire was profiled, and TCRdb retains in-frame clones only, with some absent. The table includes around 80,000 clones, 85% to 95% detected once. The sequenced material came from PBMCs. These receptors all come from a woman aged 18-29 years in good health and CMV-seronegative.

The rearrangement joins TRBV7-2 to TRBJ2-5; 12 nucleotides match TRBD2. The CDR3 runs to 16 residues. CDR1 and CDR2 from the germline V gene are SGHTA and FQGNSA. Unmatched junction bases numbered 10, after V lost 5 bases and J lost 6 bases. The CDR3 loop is CASSEILAGGGKTQYF. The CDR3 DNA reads TGTGCCAGCAGCGAGATACTAGCGGGAGGCGGGAAGACCCAGTACTTC.

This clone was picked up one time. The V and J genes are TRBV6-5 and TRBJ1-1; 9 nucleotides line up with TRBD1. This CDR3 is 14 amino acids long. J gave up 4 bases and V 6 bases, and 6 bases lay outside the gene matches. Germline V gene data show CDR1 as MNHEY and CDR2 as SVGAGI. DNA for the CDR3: TGTGCCAGCAGCCCCGGACAGGGGCGCACTGAAGCTTTCTTT. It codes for CASSPGQGRTEAFF.

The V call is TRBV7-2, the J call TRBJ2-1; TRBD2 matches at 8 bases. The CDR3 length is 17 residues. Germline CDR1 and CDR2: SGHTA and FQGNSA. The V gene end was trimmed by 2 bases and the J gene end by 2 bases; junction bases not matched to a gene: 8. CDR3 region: CASSLFPSGGTYNEQFF. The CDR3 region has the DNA TGTGCCAGCAGCTTATTCCCAAGCGGGGGTACCTACAATGAGCAGTTCTTC.

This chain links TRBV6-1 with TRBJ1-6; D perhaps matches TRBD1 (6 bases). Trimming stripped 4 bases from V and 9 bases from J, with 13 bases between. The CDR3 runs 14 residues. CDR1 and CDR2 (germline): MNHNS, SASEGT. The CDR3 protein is CASSGRTDGSPLHF. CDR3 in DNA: TGTGCCAGCAGTGGGCGGACAGATGGTTCACCCCTCCACTTT.

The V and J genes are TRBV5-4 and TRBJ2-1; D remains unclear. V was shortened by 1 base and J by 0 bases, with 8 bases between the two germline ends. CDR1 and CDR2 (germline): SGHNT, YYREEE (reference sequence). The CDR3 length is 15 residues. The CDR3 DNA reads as TGTGCCAGCAGCTTGACCGCGAGCTCCTACAATGAGCAGTTCTTC. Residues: CASSLTASSYNEQFF.

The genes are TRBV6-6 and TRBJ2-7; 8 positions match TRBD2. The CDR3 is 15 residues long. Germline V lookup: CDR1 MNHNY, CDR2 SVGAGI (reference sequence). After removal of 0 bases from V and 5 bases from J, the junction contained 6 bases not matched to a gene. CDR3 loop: CASSYSIRGGDEQYF. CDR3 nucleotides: TGTGCCAGCAGTTACTCGATTCGGGGGGGGGACGAGCAGTACTTC.

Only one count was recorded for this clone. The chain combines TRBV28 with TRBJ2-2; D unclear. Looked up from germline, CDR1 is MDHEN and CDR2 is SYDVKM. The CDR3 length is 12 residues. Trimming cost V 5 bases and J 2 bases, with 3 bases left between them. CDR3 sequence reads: CASSINTGELFF. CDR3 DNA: TGTGCCAGCAGTATAAACACCGGGGAGCTGTTTTTT.

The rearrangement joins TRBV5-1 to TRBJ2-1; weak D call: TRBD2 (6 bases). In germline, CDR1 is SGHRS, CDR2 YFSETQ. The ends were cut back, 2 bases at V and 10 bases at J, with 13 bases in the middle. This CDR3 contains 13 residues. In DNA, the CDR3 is TGCGCCAGCAGCTTCCTCTGGGCGGGAGAGCAGTTCTTC. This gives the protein CASSFLWAGEQFF.

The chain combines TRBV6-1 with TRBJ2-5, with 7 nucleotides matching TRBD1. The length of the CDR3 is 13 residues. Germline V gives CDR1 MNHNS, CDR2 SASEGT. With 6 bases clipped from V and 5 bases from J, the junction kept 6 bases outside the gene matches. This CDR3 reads CASSAGGLETQYF. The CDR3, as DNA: TGTGCCAGCAGCGCAGGGGGATTGGAGACCCAGTACTTC.

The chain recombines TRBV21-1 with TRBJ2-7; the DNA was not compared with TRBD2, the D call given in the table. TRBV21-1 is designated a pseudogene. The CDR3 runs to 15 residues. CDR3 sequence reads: CASSNPAGEPYEQYF. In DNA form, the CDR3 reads TGTGCCAGCAGCAACCCAGCGGGGGAGCCCTACGAGCAGTACTTC.

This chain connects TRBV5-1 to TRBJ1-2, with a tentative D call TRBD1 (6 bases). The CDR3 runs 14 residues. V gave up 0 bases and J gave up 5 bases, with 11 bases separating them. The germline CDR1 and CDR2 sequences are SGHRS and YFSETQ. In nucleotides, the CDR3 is TGCGCCAGCAGCTTGGATCGGGACATTTATGGCTACACCTTC. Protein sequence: CASSLDRDIYGYTF.

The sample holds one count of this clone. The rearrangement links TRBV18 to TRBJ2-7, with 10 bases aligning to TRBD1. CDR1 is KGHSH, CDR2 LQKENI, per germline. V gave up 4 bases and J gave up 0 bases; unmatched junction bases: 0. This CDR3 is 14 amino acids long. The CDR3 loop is CASSRTGGSYEQYF. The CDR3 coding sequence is TGTGCCAGCTCACGGACAGGGGGCTCCTACGAGCAGTACTTC. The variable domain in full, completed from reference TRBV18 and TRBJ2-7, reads NAGVMQNPRHLVRRRGQEARLRCSPMKGHSHVYWYRQLPEEGLKFMVYLQKENIIDESGMPKERFSAEFPKEGPSILRIQQVVRGDSAAYFCASSRTGGSYEQYFGPGTRLTVT.

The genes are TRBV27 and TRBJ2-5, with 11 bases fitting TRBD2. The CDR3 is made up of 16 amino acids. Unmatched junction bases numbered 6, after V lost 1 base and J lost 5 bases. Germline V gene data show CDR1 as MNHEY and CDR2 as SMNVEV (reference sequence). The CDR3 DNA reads TGTGCCAGCAGTTTATTTAGCGGGGGGGTTGTCGAGACCCAGTACTTC. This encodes CASSLFSGGVVETQYF.

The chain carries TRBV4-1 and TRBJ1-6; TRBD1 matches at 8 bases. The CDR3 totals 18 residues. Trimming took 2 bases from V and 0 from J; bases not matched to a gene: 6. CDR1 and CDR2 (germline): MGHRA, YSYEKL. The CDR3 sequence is CASSQPRQGSSYNSPLHF. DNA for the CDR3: TGCGCCAGCAGCCAACCCAGACAGGGGAGCTCCTATAATTCACCCCTCCACTTT.

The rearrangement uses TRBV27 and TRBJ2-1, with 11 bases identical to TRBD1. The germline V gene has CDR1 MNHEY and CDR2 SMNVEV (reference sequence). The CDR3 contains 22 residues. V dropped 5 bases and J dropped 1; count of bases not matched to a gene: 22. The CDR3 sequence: CASSLLTGPRTGGQFSYNEQFF. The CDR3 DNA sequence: TGTGCCAGCAGTCTCCTTACCGGCCCCCGGACAGGGGGCCAATTTTCCTACAATGAGCAGTTCTTC.

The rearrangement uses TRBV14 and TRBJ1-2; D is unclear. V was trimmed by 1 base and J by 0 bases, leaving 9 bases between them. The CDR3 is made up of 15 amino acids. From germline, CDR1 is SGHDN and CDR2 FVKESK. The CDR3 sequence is CASSQVVGANYGYTF. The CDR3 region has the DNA TGTGCCAGCAGCCAAGTGGTCGGAGCTAACTATGGCTACACCTTC.

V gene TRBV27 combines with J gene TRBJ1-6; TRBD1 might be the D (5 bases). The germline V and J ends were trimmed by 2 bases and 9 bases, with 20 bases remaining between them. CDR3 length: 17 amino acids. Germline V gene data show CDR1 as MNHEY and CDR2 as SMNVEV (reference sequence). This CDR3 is CASSLQAGPNPSSPLHF. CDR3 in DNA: TGTGCCAGCAGTTTACAGGCGGGGCCGAATCCCAGTTCACCCCTCCACTTT.

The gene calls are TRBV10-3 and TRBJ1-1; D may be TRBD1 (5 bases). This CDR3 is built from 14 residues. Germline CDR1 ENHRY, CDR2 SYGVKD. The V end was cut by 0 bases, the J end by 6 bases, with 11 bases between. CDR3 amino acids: CAISESGGVAEAFF. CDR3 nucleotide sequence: TGTGCCATCAGTGAGTCTGGGGGGGTCGCTGAAGCTTTCTTT.

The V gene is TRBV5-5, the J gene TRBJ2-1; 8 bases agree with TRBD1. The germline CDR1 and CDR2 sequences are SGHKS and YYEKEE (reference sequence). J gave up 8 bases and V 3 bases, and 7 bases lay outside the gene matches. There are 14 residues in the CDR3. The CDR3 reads CASSSGQGRYEQFF. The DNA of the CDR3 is TGTGCCAGCAGCTCCGGACAGGGAAGGTATGAGCAGTTCTTC. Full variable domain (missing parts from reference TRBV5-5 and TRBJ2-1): DAGVTQSPTHLIKTRGQQVTLRCSPISGHKSVSWYQQVLGQGPQFIFQYYEKEERGRGNFPDRFSARQFPNYSSELNVNALLLGDSALYLCASSSGQGRYEQFFGPGTRLTVL.

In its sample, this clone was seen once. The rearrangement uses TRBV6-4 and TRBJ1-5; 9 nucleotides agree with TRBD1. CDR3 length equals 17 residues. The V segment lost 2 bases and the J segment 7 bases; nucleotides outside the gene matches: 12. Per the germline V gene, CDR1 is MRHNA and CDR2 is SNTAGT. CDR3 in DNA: TGTGCCAGCAGTGACGGGCCGGGACAGGGAGCGCGACAGCCCCAGCATTTT. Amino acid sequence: CASSDGPGQGARQPQHF.

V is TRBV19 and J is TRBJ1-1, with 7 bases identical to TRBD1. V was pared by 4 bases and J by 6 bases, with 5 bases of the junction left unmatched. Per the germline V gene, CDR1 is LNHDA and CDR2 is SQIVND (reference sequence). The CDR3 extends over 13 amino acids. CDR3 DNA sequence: TGTGCCAGTAGTACTACAGGGGACCCTGAAGCTTTCTTT. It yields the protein CASSTTGDPEAFF.

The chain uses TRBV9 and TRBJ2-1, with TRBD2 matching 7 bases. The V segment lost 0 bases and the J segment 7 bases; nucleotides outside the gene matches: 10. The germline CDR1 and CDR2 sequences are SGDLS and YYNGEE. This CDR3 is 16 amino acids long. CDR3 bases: TGTGCCAGCAGCGTAGTTGCGGGAGATGTGTTGAATGAGCAGTTCTTC. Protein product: CASSVVAGDVLNEQFF.

CDR3 loop: CASSLWVWVRDSQERSYNEQFF. CDR3 bases: TGTGCCAGCAGTTTATGGGTCTGGGTACGGGACAGCCAAGAGAGATCCTACAATGAGCAGTTCTTC. The chain joins TRBV28 to TRBJ2-1; TRBD1 agrees at 7 bases. Germline assignment: CDR1 MDHEN and CDR2 SYDVKM. The CDR3 runs 22 residues. J gave up 1 base and V 0 bases, and 21 bases lay outside the gene matches.

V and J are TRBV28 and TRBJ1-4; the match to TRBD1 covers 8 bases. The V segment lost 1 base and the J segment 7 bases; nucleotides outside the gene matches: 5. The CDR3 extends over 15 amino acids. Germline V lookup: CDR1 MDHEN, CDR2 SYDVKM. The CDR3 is CASSLLDRDAEKLFF. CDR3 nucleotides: TGTGCCAGCAGTTTATTGGACAGGGATGCTGAAAAACTGTTTTTT.

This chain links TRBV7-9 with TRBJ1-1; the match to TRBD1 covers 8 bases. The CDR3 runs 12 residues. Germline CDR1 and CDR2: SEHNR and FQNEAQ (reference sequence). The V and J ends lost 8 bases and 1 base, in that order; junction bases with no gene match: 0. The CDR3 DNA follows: TGTGCCAGCGGGACAGGGAACACTGAAGCTTTCTTT. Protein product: CASGTGNTEAFF.

As DNA, the CDR3 is TGTGCCAGCGGGAGCTTAAGACCGGGACAGGGAGCCGGGGAGCTGTTTTTT. Amino acid sequence: CASGSLRPGQGAGELFF. This chain uses TRBV7-2 with TRBJ2-2; 9 nucleotides agree with TRBD1. This CDR3 comprises 17 residues. Germline-derived CDR1 and CDR2 are SGHTA and FQGNSA. After removal of 8 bases from V and 6 bases from J, the junction contained 16 bases not matched to a gene.

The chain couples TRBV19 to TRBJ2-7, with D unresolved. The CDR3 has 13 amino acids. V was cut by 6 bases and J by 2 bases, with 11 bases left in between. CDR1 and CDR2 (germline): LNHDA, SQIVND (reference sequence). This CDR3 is CASRNPGTYEQYF. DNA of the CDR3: TGTGCCAGTAGGAATCCAGGTACCTACGAGCAGTACTTC. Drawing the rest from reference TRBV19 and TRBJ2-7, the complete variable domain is DGGITQSPKYLFRKEGQNVTLSCEQNLNHDAMYWYRQDPGQGLRLIYYSQIVNDFQKGDIAEGYSVSREKKESFPLTVTSAQKNPTAFYLCASRNPGTYEQYFGPGTRLTVT.

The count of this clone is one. This CDR3 reads CASSLIPTSGSTDTQYF. CDR3 sequence (DNA): TGTGCCAGCAGTTTAATCCCCACTAGCGGGAGCACAGATACGCAGTATTTT. The chain has TRBV28 and TRBJ2-3; TRBD2 aligns across 9 bases. V lost 2 bases, J lost 0 bases, and 6 bases stayed unmatched. The CDR3 sequence is 17 residues long. Germline CDR1 reads MDHEN; CDR2 reads SYDVKM.

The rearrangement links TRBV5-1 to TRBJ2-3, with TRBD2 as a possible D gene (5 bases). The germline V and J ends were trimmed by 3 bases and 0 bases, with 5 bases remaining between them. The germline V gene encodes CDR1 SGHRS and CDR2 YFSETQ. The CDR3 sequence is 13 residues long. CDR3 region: CASSWTSTDTQYF. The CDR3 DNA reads TGCGCCAGCAGCTGGACTAGCACAGATACGCAGTATTTT.

The CDR3 DNA reads as TGTGCCAGCAGCTTAGCAGGTGTCGGTCAGGGCACTTCACCCCTCCACTTT. Amino acids: CASSLAGVGQGTSPLHF. The V gene is TRBV7-2, the J gene TRBJ1-6; possibly TRBD1 for D (5 bases). Trimming took off 0 bases at V and 9 bases at J, with 18 bases between the two ends. The CDR3 runs 17 residues. Germline V gene lookup returns CDR1 SGHTA and CDR2 FQGNSA. The whole variable domain, filled in from reference TRBV7-2 and TRBJ1-6, reads GAGVSQSPSNKVTEKGKDVELRCDPISGHTALYWYRQSLGQGLEFLIYFQGNSAPDKSGLPSDRFSAERTGGSVSTLTIQRTQQEDSAVYLCASSLAGVGQGTSPLHFGNGTRLTVT.

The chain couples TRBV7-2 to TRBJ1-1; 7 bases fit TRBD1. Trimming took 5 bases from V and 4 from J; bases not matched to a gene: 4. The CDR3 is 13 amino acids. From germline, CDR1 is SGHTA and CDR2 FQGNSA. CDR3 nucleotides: TGTGCCAGCAGCGCGTCAGGGGGCACTGAAGCTTTCTTT. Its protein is CASSASGGTEAFF.

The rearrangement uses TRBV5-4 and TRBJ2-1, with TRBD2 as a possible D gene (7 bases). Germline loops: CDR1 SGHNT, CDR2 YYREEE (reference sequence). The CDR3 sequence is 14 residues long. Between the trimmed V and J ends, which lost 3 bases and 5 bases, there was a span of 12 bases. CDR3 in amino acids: CASSSEGGDNEQFF. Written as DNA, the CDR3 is TGTGCCAGCAGCTCGGAAGGGGGGGACAATGAGCAGTTCTTC.